The present entry profiles one TCR beta chain with its context. What it recognizes is unknown. This sample is part of a study of cytomegalovirus exposure and HLA in healthy donors. Study-level results: Cytomegalovirus-associated TCR beta chains were listed, numbering 164. Most TCRs appeared rarely, but some public TCRs recurred in many donors.

Trimming took 2 bases from V and 2 from J, leaving 11 bases between them. The V gene's germline CDR1 is LNHNV and CDR2 YYDKDF (reference sequence). This CDR3 has 15 amino acids. TCRdb's copy holds only in-frame clones and misses some; the assay was immunoSEQ multiplex PCR. The sample has 200,000 to 250,000 clones; about nine tenths are singletons. This clonotype was sampled from a woman younger than 35 in good health and CMV-seropositive. The chain links TRBV15 to TRBJ2-3; TRBD1 might be the D (5 bases). The sequencing sample was made of PBMCs. CDR3: CATSRRAGITDTQYF. The CDR3 DNA reads as TGTGCCACCAGCAGACGGGCAGGGATCACAGATACGCAGTATTTT.